This TCR beta chain stems from a study of T cell responses to AZD1222 COVID-19 vaccine (dated by TCRdb to about 2021). Context from the whole study: AZD1222 recipients whose second dose came at about 4 weeks and those whose second dose came at about 12 weeks were combined into one group, since spike-specific TCR depth and breadth did not differ between the two schedules. TCR sequencing was performed for roughly 250 trial participants, of whom roughly 200 were given two doses of AZD1222 and some 26 were given two doses of MenACWY control vaccine. Trial participants were enrolled by age into subgroups of 18-55, 56-69 and 70-plus years, and about 150, 27 and 61 TCR-sequenced participants, respectively, were included in these subgroups.

Study-level results and caveats: Reportedly, close to half of the unique spike-specific TCRs recognized epitopes lying outside the regions that are mutated in the B.1.351 and B.1.1.7 variants. Participants were mostly white British, with more females than males. The authors suggested clonal diversity may have been underestimated. The vaccine-associated CD4 TCRs covered the entire spike protein, and the dominant responses fell in regions 160-218 and 743-854. Spike-specific TCR breadth and depth rose significantly after two AZD1222 doses compared with day 0 and with MenACWY recipients. The 56-69-year group was small, and its depth increase did not reach significance, likely because of low power. Only five or six AZD1222 recipients were SARS-CoV-2 seropositive at baseline, limiting conclusions about previously exposed vaccinees. Because no samples from the day 14 peak response were available, repertoires could be characterized only after the peak T cell response.

The CDR3 regions of human TCRbeta chains were analyzed by immunosequencing. The source study handled its data this way. TCRs in the repertoires were compared against a reference library of SARS-CoV-2-specific TCRs that had been generated with the MIRA antigen-specificity platform. Breadth was defined as the fraction of unique TCRs that were SARS-CoV-2-associated, and depth was defined as the fraction of total T cells that were SARS-CoV-2-associated. Using the MIRA data, each spike-specific TCR was assigned both to the spike region to which the TCR was reactive and to a CD4 or CD8 class. Log10-transformed breadth and depth values were compared by one-way ANOVA with Sidak's multiple comparisons tests. TCRdb stores this immuneACCESS table with in-frame sequences only. Part of the clones is absent; in the studies checked, under half of the shortfall reflects unresolved V genes, and no reason is known for the rest. D and trimming were read from the DNA, whereas the V and J calls and clone size are those reported in that table. The table for this sample lists about 86,000 clones; around four fifths of them were counted only once. Of the sample, roughly 21% falls within the top ten clones.

The CDR3 spans 14 residues, from the cysteine through the phenylalanine. The CDR3 DNA has 42 bases and is translated from base 1. The junction carries 11 bases between V and J, which are trimmed by 0 bases and 8 bases respectively. The germline V gene (reference sequence) supplies CDR1 LNHNV and CDR2 YYDKDF. In the case of this clone: No antigen is known for it. There are no base qualities to consult, and no much larger clone falls within one base.

The sample's time point label, decoded: baseline before first vaccination. Vaccinee samples were obtained from the UK trials COV001 and COV002, which included a single-blind randomized controlled phase 2/3 trial of AZD1222 (ChAdOx1 nCoV-19) in healthy adults. For TCRbeta chain sequencing, PBMC samples were collected from trial participants at day 0 and at day 28 after the second dose. Source: peripheral blood, taken on day 0 of AZD1222 vaccination. The receptor comes from an adult in good health. The chain is encoded by TRBV15 joined to TRBJ2-1; the D gene is perhaps TRBD2, from 5 matching bases. The nucleotide sequence is given as TGTGCCACCAGCAGAGATCTGCTAGCAGATGAGCAGTTCTTC. It is translated as CATSRDLLADEQFF.